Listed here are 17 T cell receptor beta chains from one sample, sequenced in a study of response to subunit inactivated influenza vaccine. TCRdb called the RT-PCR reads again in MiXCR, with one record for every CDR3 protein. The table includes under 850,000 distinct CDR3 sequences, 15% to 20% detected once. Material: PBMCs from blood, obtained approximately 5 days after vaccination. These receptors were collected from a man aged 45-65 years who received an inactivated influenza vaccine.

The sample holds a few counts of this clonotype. CDR3 in DNA: TGCGCCAGCAGCCACGCGGGACAGACGATGAACTATGGCTACACCTTC. Residues: CASSHAGQTMNYGYTF. The genes are TRBV4-3 and TRBJ1-2; 7 bases line up with TRBD1. Germline CDR1 is LGHNA and CDR2 is YSLEER. Trimming cost V 3 bases and J 2 bases; bases outside gene matches: 9. The CDR3 consists of 16 residues.

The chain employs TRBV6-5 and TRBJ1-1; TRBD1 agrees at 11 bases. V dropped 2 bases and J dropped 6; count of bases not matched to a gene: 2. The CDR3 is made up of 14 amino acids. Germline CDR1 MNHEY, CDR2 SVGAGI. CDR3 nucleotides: TGTGCCAGCAGTTACGGGACAGGGGGGGCTGAAGCTTTCTTT. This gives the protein CASSYGTGGAEAFF.

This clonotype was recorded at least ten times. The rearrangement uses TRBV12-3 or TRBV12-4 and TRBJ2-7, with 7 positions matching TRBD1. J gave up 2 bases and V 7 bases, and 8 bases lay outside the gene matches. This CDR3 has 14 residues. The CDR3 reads CASTRQGQTYEQYF. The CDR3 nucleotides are TGTGCCAGCACCCGACAGGGACAGACCTACGAGCAGTACTTC.

CDR3 bases: TGTGCCAGCAGCTTTTCTTTCGGGACTGGCGGCAGCACAGATACGCAGTATTTT. Protein sequence: CASSFSFGTGGSTDTQYF. V usage is TRBV7-6 and J usage is TRBJ2-3; a weak D match, TRBD2 (6 bases). This CDR3 is 18 amino acids long. The V gene lost 3 bases and the J gene lost 0 bases, with 19 bases spanning the gap. Germline loops: CDR1 SGHVS, CDR2 FNYEAQ. The variable domain in full, completed from reference TRBV7-6 and TRBJ2-3, reads GAGVSQSPRYKVTKRGQDVALRCDPISGHVSLYWYRQALGQGPEFLTYFNYEAQQDKSGLPNDRFSAERPEGSISTLTIQRTEQRDSAMYRCASSFSFGTGGSTDTQYFGPGTRLTVL.

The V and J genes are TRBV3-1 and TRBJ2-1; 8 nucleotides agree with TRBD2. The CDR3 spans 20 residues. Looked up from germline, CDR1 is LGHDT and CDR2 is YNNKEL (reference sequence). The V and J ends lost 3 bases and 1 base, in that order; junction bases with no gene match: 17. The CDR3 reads CASSQTPAAASGSSYNEQFF. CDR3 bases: TGTGCCAGCAGCCAGACCCCCGCCGCGGCGAGCGGGAGTTCCTACAATGAGCAGTTCTTC.

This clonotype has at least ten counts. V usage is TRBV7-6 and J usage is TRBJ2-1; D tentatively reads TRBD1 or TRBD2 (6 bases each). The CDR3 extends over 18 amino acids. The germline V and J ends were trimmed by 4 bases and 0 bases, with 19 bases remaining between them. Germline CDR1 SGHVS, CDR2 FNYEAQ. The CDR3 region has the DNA TGTGCCAGCAGCTCGCCCCTTTGGGGGGCAAGCTCCTACAATGAGCAGTTCTTC. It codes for CASSSPLWGASSYNEQFF.

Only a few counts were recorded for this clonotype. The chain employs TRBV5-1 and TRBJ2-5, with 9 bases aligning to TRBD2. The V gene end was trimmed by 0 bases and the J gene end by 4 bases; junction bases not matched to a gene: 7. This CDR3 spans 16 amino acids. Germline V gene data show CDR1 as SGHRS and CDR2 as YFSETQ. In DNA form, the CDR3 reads TGCGCCAGCAGCTTGGTCCCCCCAGCGGGAGGAGAGACCCAGTACTTC. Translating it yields CASSLVPPAGGETQYF. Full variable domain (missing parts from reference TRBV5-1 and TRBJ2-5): KAGVTQTPRYLIKTRGQQVTLSCSPISGHRSVSWYQQTPGQGLQFLFEYFSETQRNKGNFPGRFSGRQFSNSRSEMNVSTLELGDSALYLCASSLVPPAGGETQYFGPGTRLLVL.

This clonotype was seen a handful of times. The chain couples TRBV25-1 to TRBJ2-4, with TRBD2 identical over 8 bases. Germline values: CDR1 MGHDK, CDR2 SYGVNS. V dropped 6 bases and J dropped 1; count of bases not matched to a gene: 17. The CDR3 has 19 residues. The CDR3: CASSTRLSGRGGAKNIQYF. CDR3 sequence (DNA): TGTGCCAGCAGCACTCGTCTTTCGGGTCGCGGGGGGGCCAAAAACATTCAGTACTTC.

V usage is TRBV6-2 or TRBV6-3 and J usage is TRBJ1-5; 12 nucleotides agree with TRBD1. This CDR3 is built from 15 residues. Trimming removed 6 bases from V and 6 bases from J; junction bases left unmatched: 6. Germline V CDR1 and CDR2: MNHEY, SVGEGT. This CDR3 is CASSAGTGGCQPQHF. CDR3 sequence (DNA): TGTGCCAGCAGCGCCGGGACAGGGGGCTGTCAGCCCCAGCATTTT.

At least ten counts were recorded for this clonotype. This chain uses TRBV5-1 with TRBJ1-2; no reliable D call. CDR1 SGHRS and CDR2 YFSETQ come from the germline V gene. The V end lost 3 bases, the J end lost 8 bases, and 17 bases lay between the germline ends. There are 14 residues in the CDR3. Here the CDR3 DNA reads TGCGCCAGCAGCTCCCTCCGGGCCTCCTTCGGCTACACCTTC. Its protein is CASSSLRASFGYTF.

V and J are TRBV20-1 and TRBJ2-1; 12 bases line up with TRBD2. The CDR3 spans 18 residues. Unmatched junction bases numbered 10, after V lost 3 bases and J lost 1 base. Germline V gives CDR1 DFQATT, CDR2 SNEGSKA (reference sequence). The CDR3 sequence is CSASQSGLAGRSYNEQFF. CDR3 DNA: TGCAGTGCTAGCCAAAGTGGACTAGCGGGAAGGTCCTACAATGAGCAGTTCTTC.

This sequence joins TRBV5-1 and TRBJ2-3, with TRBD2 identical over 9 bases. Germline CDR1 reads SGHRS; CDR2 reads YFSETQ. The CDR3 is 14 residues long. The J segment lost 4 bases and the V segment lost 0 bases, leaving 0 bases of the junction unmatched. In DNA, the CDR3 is TGCGCCAGCAGCTTGGTAGCGGGGGCAGATACGCAGTATTTT. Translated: CASSLVAGADTQYF. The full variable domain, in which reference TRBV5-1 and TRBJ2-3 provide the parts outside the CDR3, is KAGVTQTPRYLIKTRGQQVTLSCSPISGHRSVSWYQQTPGQGLQFLFEYFSETQRNKGNFPGRFSGRQFSNSRSEMNVSTLELGDSALYLCASSLVAGADTQYFGPGTRLTVL.

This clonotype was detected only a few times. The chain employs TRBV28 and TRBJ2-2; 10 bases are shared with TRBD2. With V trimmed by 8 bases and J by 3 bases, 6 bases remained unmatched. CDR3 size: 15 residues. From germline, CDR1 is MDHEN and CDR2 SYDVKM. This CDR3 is CASQITSGDTGELFF. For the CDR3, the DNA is TGTGCCAGCCAAATTACTAGCGGGGACACCGGGGAGCTGTTTTTT. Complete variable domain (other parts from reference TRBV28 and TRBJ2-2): DVKVTQSSRYLVKRTGEKVFLECVQDMDHENMFWYRQDPGLGLRLIYFSYDVKMKEKGDIPEGYSVSREKKERFSLILESASTNQTSMYLCASQITSGDTGELFFGEGSRLTVL.

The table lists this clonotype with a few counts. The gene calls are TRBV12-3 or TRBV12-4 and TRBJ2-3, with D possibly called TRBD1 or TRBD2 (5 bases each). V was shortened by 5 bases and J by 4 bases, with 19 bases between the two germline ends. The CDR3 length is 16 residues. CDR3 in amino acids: CASSTLEAPRADTQYF. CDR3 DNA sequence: TGTGCCAGCAGTACCCTGGAGGCCCCCAGGGCAGATACGCAGTATTTT.

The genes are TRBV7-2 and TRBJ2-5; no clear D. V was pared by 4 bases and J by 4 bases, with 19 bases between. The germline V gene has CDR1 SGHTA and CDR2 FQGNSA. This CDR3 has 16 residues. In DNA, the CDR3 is TGTGCCAGCAGCTCGAGACTCACCCCCGCAGGAGAGACCCAGTACTTC. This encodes CASSSRLTPAGETQYF.

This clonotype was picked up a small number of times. The DNA for the CDR3 is TGTGCCAGCAGTTATTATTGGGCAGGAGGAGGCACTGAAGCTTTCTTT. Amino acid sequence: CASSYYWAGGGTEAFF. The rearrangement links TRBV6-5 to TRBJ1-1; D is ambiguous. CDR1 is MNHEY and CDR2 is SVGAGI in the germline V gene. The CDR3 spans 16 residues. Trimming cost V 3 bases and J 4 bases, with 18 bases left between them.

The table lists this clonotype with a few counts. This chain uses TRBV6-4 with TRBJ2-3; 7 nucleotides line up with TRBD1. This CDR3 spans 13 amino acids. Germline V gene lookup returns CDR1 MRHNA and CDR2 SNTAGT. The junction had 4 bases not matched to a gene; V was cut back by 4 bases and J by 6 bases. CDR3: CASSVYRGDTQYF. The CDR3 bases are TGTGCCAGCAGTGTATACAGGGGCGATACGCAGTATTTT.